A single sample gave rise to the 13 T cell receptor beta chains below, sequenced in a study of shared clonotypes between healthy human individuals. Generated by immunoSEQ multiplex PCR, the TCRdb table keeps only in-frame clones and is missing some. The sample gives about 2.5 million clones, about 90% of which show up once; about 0.36% is in the top ten. The sample taken for sequencing was naive CD4+ T cells from PBMCs. Subset defined: CD45RA+ positively selected. These receptor sequences come from a man aged 18-30 years in good health. Some clones in this sample may be carry-over from other donors' samples.

V usage is TRBV7-8 and J usage is TRBJ2-1; TRBD1 aligns across 8 bases. Germline CDR1 SGHVS, CDR2 FQNEAQ. V shed 5 bases, J shed 0 bases, and the junction held 6 bases outside the gene matches. CDR3 length: 16 residues. The CDR3 loop is CASSLRDRSSYNEQFF. DNA for the CDR3: TGTGCCAGCAGCCTCAGGGACAGGAGCTCCTACAATGAGCAGTTCTTC. Complete variable domain (other parts from reference TRBV7-8 and TRBJ2-1): GAGVSQSPRYKVAKRGQDVALRCDPISGHVSLFWYQQALGQGPEFLTYFQNEAQLDKSGLPSDRFFAERPEGSVSTLKIQRTQQEDSAVYLCASSLRDRSSYNEQFFGPGTRLTVL.

To note about this clone: At the DNA level, this CDR3 is encoded by other sequences in the same sample as well. This chain links TRBV11-3 with TRBJ2-3; 9 positions agree with TRBD1. V gave up 5 bases and J gave up 4 bases; unmatched junction bases: 4. Germline V gene sequence: CDR1 SGHNT, CDR2 YENEEA. There are 14 residues in the CDR3. The CDR3 spells CASSPGQGADTQYF. DNA of the CDR3: TGTGCCAGCAGCCCGGGACAGGGTGCAGATACGCAGTATTTT.

This rearrangement joins TRBV7-8 to TRBJ1-2; D is perhaps TRBD1 (6 bases). V was pared by 4 bases and J by 7 bases, with 16 bases between. Germline CDR1 SGHVS, CDR2 FQNEAQ. The CDR3 runs 14 residues. CDR3 loop: CASSSPRQGSGYTF. The CDR3 nucleotides are TGTGCCAGCAGCTCCCCCCGGCAGGGGAGTGGCTACACCTTC.

This sequence joins TRBV10-3 and TRBJ2-1; D is ambiguous. Trimming stripped 4 bases from V and 7 bases from J, with 17 bases between. Looked up from germline, CDR1 is ENHRY and CDR2 is SYGVKD. The CDR3 is made up of 15 amino acids. CDR3 protein: CAISVLWQSTNEQFF. As DNA, the CDR3 is TGTGCCATCAGTGTTTTGTGGCAGAGTACAAATGAGCAGTTCTTC.

This clone appeared a single time. The chain joins TRBV5-6 to TRBJ2-5, with 7 bases fitting TRBD2. This CDR3 is 13 amino acids long. Germline V gene sequence: CDR1 SGHDT, CDR2 YYEEEE. Germline trimming cut 4 bases from V and 5 bases from J; bases unmatched to any gene: 5. The CDR3 loop reads CASSRQRGETQYF. DNA for the CDR3: TGTGCCAGCAGCCGACAGCGGGGTGAGACCCAGTACTTC.

V usage is TRBV9 and J usage is TRBJ2-7, with 8 positions matching TRBD1. CDR1 is SGDLS, CDR2 YYNGEE, per germline. The junction had 9 bases not matched to a gene; V was cut back by 4 bases and J by 0 bases. CDR3 length equals 16 residues. The CDR3 DNA reads as TGTGCCAGCAGCAAACAGTCGGGACAGGACTCCTACGAGCAGTACTTC. It encodes CASSKQSGQDSYEQYF.

The chain links TRBV5-4 to TRBJ2-3; unclear D gene. V was shortened by 4 bases and J by 1 base, with 10 bases between the two germline ends. CDR1 SGHNT and CDR2 YYREEE come from the germline V gene (reference sequence). This CDR3 has 14 amino acids. CDR3 residues: CASSQIRGTDTQYF. The CDR3 DNA sequence: TGTGCCAGCAGCCAAATACGAGGCACAGATACGCAGTATTTT.

V gene TRBV6-5 combines with J gene TRBJ2-6, with TRBD1 matching 7 bases. The CDR3 loop spans 15 amino acids. Trimming took 4 bases from V and 3 from J; bases not matched to a gene: 3. Germline V CDR1 and CDR2: MNHEY, SVGAGI. CDR3 amino acids: CASSSTGNGANVLTF. The CDR3 DNA is TGTGCCAGCAGTTCGACAGGGAATGGGGCCAACGTCCTGACTTTC.

The rearrangement uses TRBV2 and TRBJ2-5, with D perhaps TRBD1 (5 bases). Trimming took off 4 bases at V and 3 bases at J, with 9 bases between the two ends. The CDR3 runs 13 residues. Germline assignment: CDR1 SNHLY and CDR2 FYNNEI. DNA of the CDR3: TGTGCCAGCAGTGCAGGGCAGGAAGAGACCCAGTACTTC. As protein: CASSAGQEETQYF. Full variable domain (remainder filled in from reference TRBV2 and TRBJ2-5): EPEVTQTPSHQVTQMGQEVILRCVPISNHLYFYWYRQILGQKVEFLVSFYNNEISEKSEIFDDQFSVERPDGSNFTLKIRSTKLEDSAMYFCASSAGQEETQYFGPGTRLLVL.

The rearrangement joins TRBV5-1 to TRBJ2-1; 8 bases match TRBD2. Per the germline V gene, CDR1 is SGHRS and CDR2 is YFSETQ. V was pared by 4 bases and J by 3 bases, with 6 bases of the junction left unmatched. The CDR3 consists of 15 residues. The CDR3 nucleotides read TGCGCCAGCAGCATACTAGCGGAGGGCTACAATGAGCAGTTCTTC. As protein: CASSILAEGYNEQFF.

This clone has a handful of counts. The V and J genes are TRBV7-9 and TRBJ1-4, with D uncertain. The CDR3 totals 11 residues. Trimming removed 5 bases at V and 8 bases at J, with 6 bases between. The germline V gene has CDR1 SEHNR and CDR2 FQNEAQ (reference sequence). DNA for the CDR3: TGTGCCAGCAGCCCAGCAGAAAAACTGTTTTTT. Translating it yields CASSPAEKLFF.

The table lists this clone with a few counts. This chain links TRBV12-5 with TRBJ1-1; D is unresolved. Trimming took 3 bases from V and 5 from J, leaving 10 bases between them. Germline V lookup: CDR1 LGHNT, CDR2 FRNRAP. The CDR3 extends over 13 amino acids. CDR3 nucleotides: TGTGCTAGTGGTTTTTTCCCGGGGACTGAAGCTTTCTTT. This gives the protein CASGFFPGTEAFF. The variable domain in full, with the rest retrieved from reference TRBV12-5 and TRBJ1-1, is DARVTQTPRHKVTEMGQEVTMRCQPILGHNTVFWYRQTMMQGLELLAYFRNRAPLDDSGMPKDRFSAEMPDATLATLKIQPSEPRDSAVYFCASGFFPGTEAFFGQGTRLTVV.

V is TRBV28 and J is TRBJ2-1; 10 bases are shared with TRBD2. Germline V gene lookup returns CDR1 MDHEN and CDR2 SYDVKM. Germline trimming cut 4 bases from V and 4 bases from J; bases unmatched to any gene: 7. The CDR3 has 16 residues. Written as DNA, the CDR3 is TGTGCCAGCAGTTCACCGGGACTAGCGAGGTACAATGAGCAGTTCTTC. Translation gives CASSSPGLARYNEQFF.